The sequence of this T cell receptor (beta chain) was determined in a study of T cells in Graves' hyperthyroidism and ophthalmopathy. Study conclusions and caveats: Researchers found most expanded thyroid clonotypes above 0.001 in blood as well.

Amplified regions were TCR beta CDR3 sequences from RNA transcripts. HTBI primers drove first-round RT-PCR of the TCR CDR3. MiXCR, applied by TCRdb to the multiplex PCR reads, yields one record per CDR3 protein. The sample comprises about 98,000 distinct CDR3 sequences, approximately 42% of which are singletons, and more than 8.5% rests with the top ten. Subjects aged 18 to 65 presented with newly diagnosed hyperthyroidism of less than 2 months' duration. Reasons for excluding patients were uncontrolled infection, other autoimmune disease, pregnancy or lactation. V lost 8 bases and J lost 4, with 14 bases in between. The CDR3 is made up of 13 amino acids. CDR1 LNHNV and CDR2 YYDKDF come from the germline V gene (reference sequence). This clonotype was detected a few times. Its antigen is not known.

The V and J genes are TRBV15 and TRBJ2-5, with D maybe TRBD2 (5 bases). Sequencing used peripheral blood or thyroid tissue (not recorded which). This TCR came from a young woman with Graves' hyperthyroidism. The CDR3 loop is CATGRHAGETQYF. The CDR3 DNA follows: TGTGCCACCGGGCGGCACGCGGGAGAGACCCAGTACTTC.